This TCR beta chain came from a study of blood T cells in healthy people across ages (dated by TCRdb to between 2014 and 2017). About the study as a whole: Template switching captured roughly one uniquely barcoded TCR beta cDNA molecule per two T cells in model experiments. To avoid experimental bias, donors of different ages were randomly spread across the sequencing lanes. Four age groups were formed from the donors: young (average approximately 15 years), middle-aged (roughly 38), aged (about 68) and long-lived (less than 85). The study measured age-related changes in TCR beta repertoire diversity using deep sequencing normalized with unique cDNA molecular identifiers. For two donors (one aged 18 to 30 and one aged 80 or older), the study analyzed two additional independent replicas of 1 million unique cDNA reads from the same blood draw.

The approximately 39 donors, aged 6 to 90 years, were systemically healthy Caucasian individuals from Russia. Each donor gave around 9.5 milliliters of peripheral blood, collected into EDTA-treated Vacutainer tubes. Ficoll-Paque density-gradient centrifugation was used to isolate PBMCs, with at least 6 million per sample. Total RNA, at least 6 micrograms per sample, was extracted from PBMCs with Trizol reagent. For every donor, flow cytometry on a PBMC aliquot measured the percentage of naive CD45RAhigh/CD27high T cells. This clonotype was seen a few times. The clone's antigen remains unknown. Base qualities are not recorded, but no much larger clone differs from it by a single base. Library generation was performed with 5' RACE. Instrument used: Illumina HiSeq 2500. The second PCR ran for roughly 7 to 12 cycles and used a J-beta primer mix along with a sample-barcoded 5' primer. Each TCR beta cDNA molecule received a unique molecular identifier from a template-switch 5' adaptor carrying 12 random nucleotides. At least 2.5 million CDR3-containing paired-end reads were obtained from each sample. First-strand cDNA synthesis was performed from all RNA using the Mint cDNA synthesis kit, with priming by a TRBC-specific oligonucleotide. Following uracil-DNA glycosylase treatment, all cDNA underwent a first 18-cycle PCR with the universal primers M1SS and BC2_uni_R. The original pipeline was this. Each sample was normalized by randomly selecting 1 million high-quality reads, each carrying a distinct molecular identifier. Reads with shared molecular identifiers were discarded instead of being binned into consensus sequences. MiTCR, with a Q25 quality threshold and the strictest error-elimination algorithm, was used for CDR3 identification, clonotype clustering and error correction. A nonparametric unseen species model using Euler transformation provided a lower-bound estimate of total TCR beta diversity. TCRdb cleaned the public reads at Q25 with fastp, built clones with MiXCR and kept in-frame beta chains. Each entry is one CDR3 protein sequence, shown with its most common DNA and genes. These V and J calls rely on TCRdb rather than the paper's analysis. In all, the sample holds under 800,000 distinct CDR3 sequences, and around 21% of those were seen once. The top ten clonotypes cover roughly 3.4% of the sample.

Taken from cysteine to phenylalanine, the CDR3 has 13 residues. The CDR3 DNA has 39 bases and is translated from base 1. The CDR1 and CDR2 encoded by the germline V gene (reference sequence) are LGHDT and YNNKEL. Broad study findings and their caveats: The CMV infection status of donors was not known, potentially confounding age-related changes in expanded clonotypes. There was a strong correlation between observed TCR beta diversity and the percentage of naive T cells measured by flow cytometry. Compared with the aged group, more naive CD4+ T cells, fewer expanded clones and increased TCR diversity were shown by the long-lived group, suggesting age selection. Total diversity estimates from one million sequenced T cells were considered lower bounds and underestimates. Observed TCR beta diversity per million T cells fell roughly linearly with age, and a significant reduction was already apparent by age around 39. Because profiling used bulk unsorted PBMCs, naive and antigen-experienced compartments could not be compared conclusively.

This clonotype originated in a man between 65 and 85 years old in good health. This receptor chain uses TRBV3-1 and TRBJ2-5, with a weak D call of TRBD2 (6 bases match). The J call may be faulty, since TRBJ2-1 better matches the DNA end. Sequences were obtained from blood. The bases read TGTGCCAGCAGCCAACTAGCGACGCATGAGCAGTTCTTC. It is translated as CASSQLATHEQFF.